The 3 T cell receptor beta chains presented below share a single source sample, sequenced in a study of T cell responses to AZD1222 COVID-19 vaccine. Only in-frame clones appear in the TCRdb table, and some are missing; sequencing was by immunoSEQ multiplex PCR. The table records 100,000 to 110,000 clones, about 90% of them present only once. The source material was peripheral blood, sampled on day 0 of MenACWY control vaccination. These receptors originate from an adult in good health.

V is TRBV6-6 and J is TRBJ1-5; 8 bases match TRBD1. Germline V gene data show CDR1 as MNHNY and CDR2 as SVGAGI (reference sequence). J gave up 6 bases and V 5 bases, and 6 bases lay outside the gene matches. This CDR3 has 14 residues. Here the CDR3 DNA reads TGTGCCAGCAGTACAGGGGGAGGGAGTCAGCCCCAGCATTTT. It translates to CASSTGGGSQPQHF.

The chain employs TRBV19 and TRBJ2-1; TRBD1 or TRBD2 may be the D gene (6 bases each). The CDR3 covers 14 residues. Germline V CDR1 and CDR2: LNHDA, SQIVND (reference sequence). V lost 5 bases to trimming and J lost 9 bases, with 17 bases between them. Written as DNA, the CDR3 is TGTGCCAGTAGTCCGGCCCACGGGGGCGGTGAGCAGTTCTTC. Translated: CASSPAHGGGEQFF.

This clone was counted a few times. The J gene is TRBJ2-7, the V gene TRBV7-8; 10 bases match TRBD1. With V trimmed by 10 bases and J by 3 bases, 12 bases remained unmatched. The germline V gene encodes CDR1 SGHVS and CDR2 FQNEAQ. CDR3 length: 15 amino acids. The CDR3 loop reads CAILSKDRGGYEQYF. In DNA form, the CDR3 reads TGTGCCATCCTCTCCAAGGACAGGGGGGGCTACGAGCAGTACTTC.